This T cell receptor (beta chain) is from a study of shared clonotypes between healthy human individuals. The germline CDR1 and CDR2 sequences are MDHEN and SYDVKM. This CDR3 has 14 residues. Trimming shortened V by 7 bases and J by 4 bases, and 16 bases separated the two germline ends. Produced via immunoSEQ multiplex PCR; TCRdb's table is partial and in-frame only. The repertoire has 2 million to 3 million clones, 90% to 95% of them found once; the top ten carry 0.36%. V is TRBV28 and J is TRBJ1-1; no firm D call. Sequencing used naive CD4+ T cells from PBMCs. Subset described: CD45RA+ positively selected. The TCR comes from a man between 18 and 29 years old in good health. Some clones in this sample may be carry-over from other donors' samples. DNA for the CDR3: TGTGCCAGCACCCTCGGCCCGGGAGGCACTGAAGCTTTCTTT. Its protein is CASTLGPGGTEAFF. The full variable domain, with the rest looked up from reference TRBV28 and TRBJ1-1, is DVKVTQSSRYLVKRTGEKVFLECVQDMDHENMFWYRQDPGLGLRLIYFSYDVKMKEKGDIPEGYSVSREKKERFSLILESASTNQTSMYLCASTLGPGGTEAFFGQGTRLTVV.